Below, 16 T cell receptor beta chains from the same sample are listed, as sequenced in a study of blood T cell repertoires in COVID-19. Measured with immunoSEQ multiplex PCR; TCRdb has only the in-frame clones, and not every one. Of 150,000 to 200,000 clones in the sample, around 88% were seen once. The sample comprised PBMCs or T cells enriched from blood (not recorded which). The receptors shown here come from a woman in her 30s who had recovered from COVID-19.

The chain has TRBV2 and TRBJ1-3; 9 positions match TRBD1. The CDR3 length is 14 residues. CDR1 SNHLY and CDR2 FYNNEI come from the germline V gene. With V trimmed by 4 bases and J by 4 bases, 2 bases remained unmatched. The CDR3 reads CASSGTGAGNTIYF. DNA for the CDR3: TGTGCCAGCAGTGGGACAGGGGCAGGAAACACCATATATTTT. Drawing the rest from reference TRBV2 and TRBJ1-3, the complete variable domain is EPEVTQTPSHQVTQMGQEVILRCVPISNHLYFYWYRQILGQKVEFLVSFYNNEISEKSEIFDDQFSVERPDGSNFTLKIRSTKLEDSAMYFCASSGTGAGNTIYFGEGSWLTVV.

V usage is TRBV5-1 and J usage is TRBJ2-1; D is unresolved. The CDR3 loop spans 12 amino acids. The V end was cut by 0 bases, the J end by 6 bases, with 4 bases between. Germline V gene lookup returns CDR1 SGHRS and CDR2 YFSETQ. The CDR3 DNA reads TGCGCCAGCAGCTTGGTACTCAATGAGCAGTTCTTC. Protein: CASSLVLNEQFF.

The chain combines TRBV2 with TRBJ2-7; tentative D call: TRBD1 (5 bases). Germline CDR1 is SNHLY and CDR2 is FYNNEI. The V end was cut by 7 bases, the J end by 3 bases, with 10 bases between. This CDR3 comprises 12 residues. This CDR3 is CASTMQGYEQYF. For the CDR3, the DNA is TGTGCCAGCACGATGCAGGGCTACGAGCAGTACTTC.

This chain joins TRBV6-1 and TRBJ2-5; perhaps TRBD1 as D (6 bases). V was trimmed by 3 bases and J by 5 bases, leaving 16 bases between them. The CDR3 totals 15 residues. Germline assignment: CDR1 MNHNS and CDR2 SASEGT. CDR3 sequence (DNA): TGTGCCAGCAGTGATTATATGGGGGCCGGGGAGACCCAGTACTTC. Its translation: CASSDYMGAGETQYF.

V is TRBV24-1 and J is TRBJ2-3; unclear D gene. V lost 7 bases to trimming and J lost 2 bases, with 9 bases between them. The CDR3 sequence is 13 residues long. CDR1 is KGHDR and CDR2 is SFDVKD in the germline V gene. CDR3 nucleotides: TGTGCCACCAGAAGCGCTACCACAGATACGCAGTATTTT. It yields the protein CATRSATTDTQYF.

The chain has TRBV7-9 and TRBJ2-7, with D uncertain. The CDR3 runs 14 residues. Trimming stripped 4 bases from V and 5 bases from J, with 15 bases between. Germline CDR1 reads SEHNR; CDR2 reads FQNEAQ (reference sequence). This chain's CDR3 is CASSSQPPGNEQYF. The CDR3 DNA reads as TGTGCCAGCAGCTCTCAACCCCCCGGTAACGAGCAGTACTTC.

This clone was counted a single time. The CDR3 DNA reads TGCAGCGTTGAAGGGACTAGCGGGAATACCTACGAGCAGTACTTC. Its protein product is CSVEGTSGNTYEQYF. The gene calls are TRBV29-1 and TRBJ2-7; TRBD2 matches 12 bases. After removal of 1 base from V and 2 bases from J, the junction contained 3 bases not matched to a gene. Germline CDR1 and CDR2: SQVTM and ANQGSEA. The CDR3 is 15 amino acids.

This rearrangement joins TRBV9 to TRBJ1-2; the match to TRBD1 covers 7 bases. CDR1 and CDR2 from the germline V gene are SGDLS and YYNGEE. J gave up 4 bases and V 3 bases, and 9 bases lay outside the gene matches. This CDR3 has 15 amino acids. DNA for the CDR3: TGTGCCAGCAGCGGTACAGGGGTTAGCGTCTATGGCTACACCTTC. This sequence encodes CASSGTGVSVYGYTF.

The chain carries TRBV23-1 and TRBJ2-2, with 7 bases aligning to TRBD1. TRBV23-1 is sorted into the ORF group, with uncertain function. Trimming took 6 bases from V and 0 from J; bases not matched to a gene: 7. The CDR3 consists of 16 residues. CDR3 amino acids: CASRRDRDPNTGELFF. In DNA, the CDR3 is TGCGCCAGCAGGCGAGACAGGGACCCGAACACCGGGGAGCTGTTTTTT.

The chain combines TRBV5-1 with TRBJ1-3; possible D gene TRBD1, 6 bases. The CDR3 covers 20 residues. Germline lookup yields CDR1 SGHRS and CDR2 YFSETQ. The V and J ends lost 2 bases and 2 bases respectively, with 26 bases between them. The DNA of the CDR3 is TGCGCCAGCAGCTTAGACAGGACTAGGATAGGCTCTGGGCCTGGAAACACCATATATTTT. It encodes CASSLDRTRIGSGPGNTIYF.

This chain links TRBV28 with TRBJ2-1, with D possibly being TRBD2 (6 bases). Germline V gene lookup returns CDR1 MDHEN and CDR2 SYDVKM. V lost 10 bases, J lost 2 bases, and 27 bases lay in between. This CDR3 comprises 18 residues. The CDR3 DNA follows: TGTGCCATGACCGCCATAGGGGAACGGGAGAGCCCCTACAATGAGCAGTTCTTC. This encodes CAMTAIGERESPYNEQFF.

The chain has TRBV7-3 and TRBJ2-3; D is possibly TRBD1 (6 bases). Trimming left V 5 bases short and J 6 bases short, with 9 bases between. Germline-derived CDR1 and CDR2 are SGHTA and FQGTGA. The CDR3 contains 12 residues. CDR3 residues: CASSKRGDTQYF. In DNA form, the CDR3 reads TGTGCCAGCAGCAAGAGGGGGGATACGCAGTATTTT.

The V gene is TRBV2, the J gene TRBJ1-6; 7 nucleotides align to TRBD1. The V and J ends lost 6 bases and 6 bases, in that order; junction bases with no gene match: 8. CDR1 and CDR2 from the germline V gene are SNHLY and FYNNEI. The CDR3 spans 15 residues. The CDR3 loop is CASSTGAVGNSPLHF. The CDR3 DNA sequence: TGTGCCAGCAGCACAGGGGCGGTGGGTAATTCACCCCTCCACTTT.

The V call is TRBV18, the J call TRBJ2-7; TRBD2 aligns across 8 bases. Germline CDR1 KGHSH, CDR2 LQKENI. The V gene end was trimmed by 5 bases and the J gene end by 0 bases; junction bases not matched to a gene: 3. The CDR3 has 14 amino acids. CDR3 sequence reads: CASSSAGGSYEQYF. CDR3 bases: TGTGCCAGCTCATCGGCGGGAGGCTCCTACGAGCAGTACTTC.

The chain joins TRBV28 to TRBJ1-5; D perhaps matches TRBD1 (5 bases). V was cut by 5 bases and J by 0 bases, with 14 bases left in between. CDR3 length: 16 residues. Germline V CDR1 and CDR2: MDHEN, SYDVKM. CDR3 nucleotides: TGTGCCAGCAGTCCGCGACAGTACTATAGCAATCAGCCCCAGCATTTT. The encoded protein is CASSPRQYYSNQPQHF.

V and J are TRBV21-1 and TRBJ1-4; TRBD1 reflects the table's D call only, with no check against the DNA. TRBV21-1 has pseudogene status. The CDR3 spans 14 residues. DNA for the CDR3: TGTGCCAGCAGCAAAGCACACAGCTTAGAAAAACTGTTTTTT. Translating gives CASSKAHSLEKLFF.